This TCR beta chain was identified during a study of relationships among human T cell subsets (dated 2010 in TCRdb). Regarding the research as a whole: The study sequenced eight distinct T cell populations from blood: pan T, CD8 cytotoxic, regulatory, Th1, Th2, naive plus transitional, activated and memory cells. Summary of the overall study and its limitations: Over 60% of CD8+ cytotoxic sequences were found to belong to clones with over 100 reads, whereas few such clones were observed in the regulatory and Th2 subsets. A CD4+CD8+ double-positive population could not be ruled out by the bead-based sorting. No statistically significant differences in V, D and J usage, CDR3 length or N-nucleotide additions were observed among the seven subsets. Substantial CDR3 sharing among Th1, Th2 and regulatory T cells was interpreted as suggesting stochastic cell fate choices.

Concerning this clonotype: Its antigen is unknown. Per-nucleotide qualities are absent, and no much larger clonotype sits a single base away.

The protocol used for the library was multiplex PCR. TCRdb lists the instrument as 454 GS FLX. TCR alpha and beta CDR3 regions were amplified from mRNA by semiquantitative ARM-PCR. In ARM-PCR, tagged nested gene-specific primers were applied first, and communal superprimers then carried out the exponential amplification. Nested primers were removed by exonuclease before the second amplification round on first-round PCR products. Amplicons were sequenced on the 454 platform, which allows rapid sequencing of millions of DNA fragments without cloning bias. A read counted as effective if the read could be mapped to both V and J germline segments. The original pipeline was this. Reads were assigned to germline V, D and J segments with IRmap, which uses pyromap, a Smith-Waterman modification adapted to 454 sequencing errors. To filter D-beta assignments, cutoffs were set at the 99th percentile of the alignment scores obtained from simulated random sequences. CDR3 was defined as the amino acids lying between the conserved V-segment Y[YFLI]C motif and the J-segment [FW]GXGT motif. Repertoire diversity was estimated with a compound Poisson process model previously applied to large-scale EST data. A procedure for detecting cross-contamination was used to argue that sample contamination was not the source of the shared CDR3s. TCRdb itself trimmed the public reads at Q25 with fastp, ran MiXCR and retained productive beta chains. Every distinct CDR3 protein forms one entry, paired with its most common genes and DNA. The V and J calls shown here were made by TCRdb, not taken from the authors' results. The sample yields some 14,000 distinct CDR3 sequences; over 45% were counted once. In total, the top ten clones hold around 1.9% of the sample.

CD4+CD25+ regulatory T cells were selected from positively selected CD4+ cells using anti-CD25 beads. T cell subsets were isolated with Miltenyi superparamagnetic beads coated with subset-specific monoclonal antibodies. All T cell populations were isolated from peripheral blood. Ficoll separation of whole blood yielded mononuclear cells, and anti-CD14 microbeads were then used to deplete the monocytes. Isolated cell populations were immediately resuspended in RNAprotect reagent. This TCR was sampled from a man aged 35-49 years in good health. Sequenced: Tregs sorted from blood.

The nucleotide sequence is given as TGTGCCAGCAGCCATCACGCGGCGGCAGGACACAATGAGCAGTTCTTC. Translated, it gives CASSHHAAAGHNEQFF. This chain is built from TRBV7-9 and TRBJ2-1, with the identity of the D gene unclear. The CDR3 runs 16 residues from the cysteine to the phenylalanine. Just the 48-base CDR3 DNA is kept, in frame starting at base 1. Trimming at the junction amounts to 5 bases on V and 5 bases on J, and the germline ends lie 19 bases apart. Looking up the germline V gene (reference sequence) yields CDR1 SEHNR and CDR2 FQNEAQ.